This entry concerns a single TCR beta chain. The CDR3 runs to 14 residues. Germline CDR1 is MNHNY and CDR2 is SVGAGI (reference sequence). V lost 6 bases and J lost 6, with 17 bases in between. The data are from a study of CD8 T cells in Susac syndrome. Random hexamers served to reverse transcribe roughly 0.45 to 1 ug RNA. TCRdb reanalysed the immunoSEQ multiplex PCR reads using MiXCR and keeps one entry per CDR3 protein. There are 250,000 to 350,000 distinct CDR3 sequences in the sample; about 91% occur only once, and roughly 0.07% lies in the top ten. CD8+ and CD4+ T cells from blood underwent TCR beta sequencing.

The clonotype was recovered from a human donor with multiple sclerosis. Specimen: CD4+ T cells from PBMCs. V usage is TRBV6-6 and J usage is TRBJ1-2; D remains ambiguous. This chain's CDR3 is CASSSRIGLNGYTF. The DNA for the CDR3 is TGTGCCAGCAGCTCTAGAATTGGCTTAAATGGCTACACCTTC.